This entry features one T cell receptor (beta chain) sequence. Its antigen remains unidentified. The study ran its PCR with 60 Vbeta and 13 Jbeta primers. Profiling relied on immunoSEQ multiplex PCR, and the TCRdb table lists in-frame clones only, not all of them. The table shows about 200,000 clones, with roughly 80% occurring only once. The sample originates from a study of cytomegalovirus exposure and HLA in healthy donors. Study-wide findings and caveats: No immune exposure information besides CMV serostatus was available. It was shown in a later analysis that HLA-associated TCR beta chains were more clonally expanded than other, equally common chains.

These donors, healthy bone marrow donors, were studied. The clonotype originates from a man aged 25 to 40 in good health and CMV-seronegative. The specimen was PBMCs.

The CDR3 nucleotides are TGTGCCAGCAGTTTACCGGGCGGGGGGGCGGACGAGCAGTACTTC. It yields the protein CASSLPGGGADEQYF. This chain connects TRBV28 to TRBJ2-7, with 9 bases aligning to TRBD2. From germline, CDR1 is MDHEN and CDR2 SYDVKM. V trimming: 2 bases; J trimming: 5 bases; junction bases outside the gene matches: 7. The CDR3 spans 15 residues.